The rows below give T cell receptor beta chains drawn from one sample of a study of molecular identifiers for immune sequencing clone quantification. A single record per CDR3 protein comes from TCRdb applying MiXCR to the PCR reads. This sample carries 350,000 or so distinct CDR3 sequences, over 20% of them seen once, and the ten largest clones take more than 0.8%. The sequencing input was naive CD8+ T cells from blood, with Jurkat cell RNA spiked in. All receptors derive from a human donor in good health. Some libraries in this study had Jurkat cell RNA spiked in. Each CDR3 is given with its conserved first and last residue. D genes are given only for firm matches. Rows may omit the clone size; those that give it use once, few, many or a size class.

abundance | d_gene | j_gene | v_gene | CDR3aa | CDR3nt
many | . | TRBJ2-3 | TRBV15 | CATSRAGLQLISSTDTQYF | TGTGCCACCAGCAGAGCAGGACTCCAACTTATCTCTAGCACAGATACGCAGTATTTT
many | . | TRBJ1-5 | TRBV6-2/TRBV6-3 | CASSSDYNQPQHF | TGTGCCAGCAGTTCGGATTACAATCAGCCCCAGCATTTT
few | TRBD1 | TRBJ2-1 | TRBV15 | CATSSGTGCNEQFF | TGTGCCACCAGCAGCGGGACAGGTTGCAATGAGCAGTTCTTC
few | . | TRBJ1-2 | TRBV12-5 | CASGLSQGQNFYGYTF | TGTGCTAGTGGTTTGTCACAAGGACAGAACTTCTATGGCTACACCTTC
many | . | TRBJ2-7 | TRBV20-1 | CSAAFGGSSYEQYF | TGCAGTGCCGCCTTTGGGGGTAGCTCCTACGAGCAGTACTTC
many | TRBD2 | TRBJ2-7 | TRBV28 | CASSPTSVSYEQYF | TGTGCCAGCAGTCCCACTAGCGTCTCCTACGAGCAGTACTTC
many | . | TRBJ1-1 | TRBV15 | CATSRDRGTANVGRF | TGTGCCACCAGCAGAGATCGAGGGACGGCTAACGTGGGACGGTTT
many | TRBD2 | TRBJ2-3 | TRBV7-6 | CASSQILAGVLGPDTQYF | TGTGCCAGCAGCCAGATCTTAGCGGGAGTTTTGGGTCCAGATACGCAGTATTTT
many | . | TRBJ2-5 | TRBV7-9 | CASSLADIFGETQYF | TGTGCCAGCAGCTTAGCGGACATATTCGGAGAGACCCAGTACTTC
many | . | TRBJ2-3 | TRBV14 | CASSPGLRFTDTQYF | TGTGCCAGCAGCCCAGGACTCAGGTTCACAGATACGCAGTATTTT
many | . | TRBJ2-3 | TRBV30 | CAWGEGDSTDTQYF | TGTGCCTGGGGAGAAGGGGACAGCACAGATACGCAGTATTTT
many | . | TRBJ2-6 | TRBV30 | CAWSVAEPGPMTF | TGTGCCTGGAGTGTAGCGGAGCCGGGCCCTATGACTTTC
many | TRBD2 | TRBJ2-7 | TRBV29-1 | CSVVGGRALEQYF | TGCAGCGTTGTAGGCGGGAGGGCCCTCGAGCAGTACTTC
. | TRBD2 | TRBJ2-7 | TRBV18 | CASSPERGGPYEQYF | TGTGCCAGCTCACCAGAGCGGGGGGGCCCCTACGAGCAGTACTTC
. | . | TRBJ2-7 | TRBV2 | CASLGTGPPSSYEQYF | TGTGCCAGCTTAGGGACGGGCCCCCCGAGCTCCTACGAGCAGTACTTC
many | . | TRBJ2-7 | TRBV6-6 | CASSYLQEGEQYF | TGTGCCAGCAGTTATTTACAGGAGGGCGAGCAGTACTTC
few | . | TRBJ1-5 | TRBV7-9 | CASSLDTAQPQHF | TGTGCCAGCAGCTTAGATACCGCTCAGCCCCAGCATTTT
many | . | TRBJ1-1 | TRBV12-3/TRBV12-4 | CASRGFSEAFF | TGTGCCAGCAGGGGATTCAGTGAAGCTTTCTTT
few | . | TRBJ1-2 | TRBV7-6 | CASSLDTVNYGYTF | TGTGCCAGCAGCTTAGATACGGTTAACTATGGCTACACCTTC
. | TRBD2 | TRBJ2-3 | TRBV9 | CASSVERRGGGTDTQYF | TGTGCCAGCAGCGTAGAACGGCGGGGGGGCGGCACAGATACGCAGTATTTT
few | . | TRBJ2-3 | TRBV3-1 | CASSPFGGDTDTQYF | TGTGCCAGCAGCCCTTTTGGGGGCGACACAGATACGCAGTATTTT